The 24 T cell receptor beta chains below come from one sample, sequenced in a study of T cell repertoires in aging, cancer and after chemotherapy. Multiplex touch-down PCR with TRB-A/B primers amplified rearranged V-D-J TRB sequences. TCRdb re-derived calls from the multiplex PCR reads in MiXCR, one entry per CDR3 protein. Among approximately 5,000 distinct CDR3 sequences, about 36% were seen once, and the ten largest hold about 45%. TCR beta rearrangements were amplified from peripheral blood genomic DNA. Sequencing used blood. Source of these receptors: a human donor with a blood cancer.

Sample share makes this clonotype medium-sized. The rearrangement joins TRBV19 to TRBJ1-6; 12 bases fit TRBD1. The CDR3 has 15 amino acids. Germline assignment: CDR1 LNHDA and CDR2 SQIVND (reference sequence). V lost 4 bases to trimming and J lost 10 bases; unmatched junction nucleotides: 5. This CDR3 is CASSTWDRGHSPLHF. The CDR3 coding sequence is TGTGCCAGTAGTACTTGGGACAGGGGGCACTCACCCCTCCACTTT.

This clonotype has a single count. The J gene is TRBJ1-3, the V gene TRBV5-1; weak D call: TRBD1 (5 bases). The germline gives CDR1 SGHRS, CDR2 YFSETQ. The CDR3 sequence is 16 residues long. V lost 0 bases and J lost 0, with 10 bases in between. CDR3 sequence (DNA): TGCGCCAGCAGCTTGGAGGGGTCGTACTCTGGAAACACCATATATTTT. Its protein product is CASSLEGSYSGNTIYF.

CDR3 DNA sequence: TGTGCCTGGACGCGGAGCAATAGCAATCAGCCCCAGCATTTT. Its translation: CAWTRSNSNQPQHF. The rearrangement links TRBV30 to TRBJ1-5; the D is unclear. The CDR3 is 14 amino acids. The V gene's germline CDR1 is GTSNPN and CDR2 SVGIG (reference sequence). Between the trimmed V and J ends, which lost 4 bases and 0 bases, there was a span of 10 bases.

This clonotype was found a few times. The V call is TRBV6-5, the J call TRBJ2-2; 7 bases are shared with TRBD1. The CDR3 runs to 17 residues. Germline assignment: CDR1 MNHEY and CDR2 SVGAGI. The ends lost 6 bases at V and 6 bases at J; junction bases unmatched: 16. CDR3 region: CASRDQGSGRGSGELFF. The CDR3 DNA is TGTGCCAGCAGGGACCAGGGAAGTGGCAGGGGGTCCGGGGAGCTGTTTTTT.

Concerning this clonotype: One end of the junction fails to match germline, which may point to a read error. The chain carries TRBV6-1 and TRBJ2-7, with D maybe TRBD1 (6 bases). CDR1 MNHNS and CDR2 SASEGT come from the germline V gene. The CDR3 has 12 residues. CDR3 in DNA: TGCGCCAGCAGCAGAAACAGGGACGAGCAGTACTTC. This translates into CASSRNRDEQYF.

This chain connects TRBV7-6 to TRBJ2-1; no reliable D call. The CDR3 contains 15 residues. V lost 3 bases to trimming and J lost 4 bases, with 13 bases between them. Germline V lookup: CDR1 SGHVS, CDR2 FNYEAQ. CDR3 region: CASSFQRDMYNEQFF. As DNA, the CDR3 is TGTGCCAGCAGCTTCCAAAGAGATATGTACAATGAGCAGTTCTTC.

CDR3 region: CASSLLRQGPPYEQYV. In nucleotides, the CDR3 is TGTGCCAGCAGCTTGTTACGACAGGGTCCCCCCTACGAGCAGTACGTC. The rearrangement links TRBV5-6 to TRBJ2-7; 7 nucleotides agree with TRBD1. The CDR3 is made up of 16 amino acids. Looked up from germline, CDR1 is SGHDT and CDR2 is YYEEEE. With V trimmed by 1 base and J by 2 bases, 9 bases remained unmatched.

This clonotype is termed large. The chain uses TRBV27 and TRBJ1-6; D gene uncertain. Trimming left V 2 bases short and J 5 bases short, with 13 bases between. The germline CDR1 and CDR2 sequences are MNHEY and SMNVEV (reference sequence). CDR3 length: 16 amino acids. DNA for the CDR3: TGTGCCAGCAGTTTAGCCTTCGGGTCCAATAATTCACCCCTCCACTTT. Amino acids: CASSLAFGSNNSPLHF.

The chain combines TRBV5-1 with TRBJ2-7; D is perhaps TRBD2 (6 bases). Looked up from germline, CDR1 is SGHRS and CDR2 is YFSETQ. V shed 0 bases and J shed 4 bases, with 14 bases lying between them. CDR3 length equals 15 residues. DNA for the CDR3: TGCGCCAGCAGCTTGGGCCCCGGGGGTGGGTACGAGCAGTACTTC. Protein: CASSLGPGGGYEQYF.

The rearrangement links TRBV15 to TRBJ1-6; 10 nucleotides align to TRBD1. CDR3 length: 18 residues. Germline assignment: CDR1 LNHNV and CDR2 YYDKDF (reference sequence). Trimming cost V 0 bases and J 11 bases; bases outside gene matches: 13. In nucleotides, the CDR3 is TGTGCCACCAGCAGAGATTACTTTCTCGGACAGGGGGACACACCCCTCCACTTT. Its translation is CATSRDYFLGQGDTPLHF.

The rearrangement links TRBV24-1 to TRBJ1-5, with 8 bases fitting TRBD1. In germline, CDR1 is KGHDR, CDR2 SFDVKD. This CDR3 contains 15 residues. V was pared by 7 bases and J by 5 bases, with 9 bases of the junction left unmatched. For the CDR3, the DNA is TGTGCCACCAGCTTAGGACAGGGACCGCATCAGCCCCAGCATTTT. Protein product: CATSLGQGPHQPQHF.

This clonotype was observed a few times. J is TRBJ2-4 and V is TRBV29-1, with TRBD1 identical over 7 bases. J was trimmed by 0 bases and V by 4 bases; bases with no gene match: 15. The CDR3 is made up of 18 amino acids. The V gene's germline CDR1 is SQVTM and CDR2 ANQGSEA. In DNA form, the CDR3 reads TGCAGCGTTGGGGGTCAGCCAGACAAGGGGGCAGCCAAAAACATTCAGTACTTC. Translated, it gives CSVGGQPDKGAAKNIQYF. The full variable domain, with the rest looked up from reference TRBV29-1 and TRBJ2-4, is SAVISQKPSRDICQRGTSLTIQCQVDSQVTMMFWYRQQPGQSLTLIATANQGSEATYESGFVIDKFPISRPNLTFSTLTVSNMSPEDSSIYLCSVGGQPDKGAAKNIQYFGAGTRLSVL.

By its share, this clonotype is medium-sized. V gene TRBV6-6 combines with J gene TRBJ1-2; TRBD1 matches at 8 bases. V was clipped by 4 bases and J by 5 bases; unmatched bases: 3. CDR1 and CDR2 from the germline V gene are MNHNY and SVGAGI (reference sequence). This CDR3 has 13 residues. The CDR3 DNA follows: TGTGCCAGCAGTTCGACAGGGGATTATGGCTACACCTTC. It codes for CASSSTGDYGYTF.

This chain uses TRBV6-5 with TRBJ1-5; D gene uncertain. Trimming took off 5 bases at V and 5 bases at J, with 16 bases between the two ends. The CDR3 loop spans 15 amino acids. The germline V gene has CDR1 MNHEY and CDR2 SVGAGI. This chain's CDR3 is CASSHTQEPHQPQHF. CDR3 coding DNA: TGTGCCAGCAGTCACACCCAGGAGCCACATCAGCCCCAGCATTTT.

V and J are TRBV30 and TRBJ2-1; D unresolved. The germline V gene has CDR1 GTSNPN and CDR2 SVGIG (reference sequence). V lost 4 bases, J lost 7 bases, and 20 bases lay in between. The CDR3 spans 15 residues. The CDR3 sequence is CAWTTGRPFLNEQFF. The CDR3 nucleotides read TGTGCCTGGACTACCGGGCGGCCTTTTTTGAATGAGCAGTTCTTC.

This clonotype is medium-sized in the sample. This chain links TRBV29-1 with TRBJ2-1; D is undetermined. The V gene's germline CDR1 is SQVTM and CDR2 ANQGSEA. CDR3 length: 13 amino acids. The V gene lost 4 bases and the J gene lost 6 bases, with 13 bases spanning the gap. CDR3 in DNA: TGCAGCGTTGGGAGTGCGGTTGGCAATGAGCAGTTCTTC. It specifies CSVGSAVGNEQFF.

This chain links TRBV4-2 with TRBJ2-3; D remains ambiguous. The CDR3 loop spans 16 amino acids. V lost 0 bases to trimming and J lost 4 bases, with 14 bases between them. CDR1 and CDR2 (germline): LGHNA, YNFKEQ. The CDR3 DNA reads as TGTGCCAGCAGCCAAGACCGCCCTGACGGCGCAGATACGCAGTATTTT. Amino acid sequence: CASSQDRPDGADTQYF.

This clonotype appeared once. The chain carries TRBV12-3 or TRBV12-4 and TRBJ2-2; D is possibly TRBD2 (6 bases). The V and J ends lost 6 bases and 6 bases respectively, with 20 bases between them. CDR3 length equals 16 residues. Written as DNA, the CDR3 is TGTGCCAGCAGCTCTTTCCACCTGGGGGGTGCCGGGGAGCTGTTTTTT. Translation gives CASSSFHLGGAGELFF.

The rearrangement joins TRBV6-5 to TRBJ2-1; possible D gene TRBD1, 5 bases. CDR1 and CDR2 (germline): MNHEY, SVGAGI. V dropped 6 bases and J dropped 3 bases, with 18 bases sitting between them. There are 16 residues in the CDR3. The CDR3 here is CASSADWGFYYNEQFF. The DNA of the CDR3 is TGTGCCAGCAGCGCAGACTGGGGCTTTTACTACAATGAGCAGTTCTTC.

The CDR3 loop reads CATSRHRTDRPQHF. The DNA for the CDR3 is TGTGCCACCAGCAGGCACAGGACGGATCGGCCCCAGCATTTT. V and J are TRBV15 and TRBJ1-5, with a weak D call TRBD1 (5 bases). V was cut by 3 bases and J by 9 bases, with 15 bases left in between. This CDR3 region has 14 residues. The V gene's germline CDR1 is LNHNV and CDR2 YYDKDF (reference sequence). Combining the CDR3 with reference TRBV15 and TRBJ1-5 gives the whole variable domain DAMVIQNPRYQVTQFGKPVTLSCSQTLNHNVMYWYQQKSSQAPKLLFHYYDKDFNNEADTPDNFQSRRPNTSFCFLDIRSPGLGDTAMYLCATSRHRTDRPQHFGDGTRLSIL.

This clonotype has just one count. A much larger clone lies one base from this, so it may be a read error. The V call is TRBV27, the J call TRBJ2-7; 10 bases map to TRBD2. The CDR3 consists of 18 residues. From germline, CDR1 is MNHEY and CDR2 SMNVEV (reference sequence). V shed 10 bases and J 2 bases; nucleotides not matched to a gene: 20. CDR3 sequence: CATSRDSGGHFATYEQYF. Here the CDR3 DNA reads TGTGCCACCTCCCGGGATAGCGGGGGGCACTTCGCGACCTACGAGCAGTACTTC.

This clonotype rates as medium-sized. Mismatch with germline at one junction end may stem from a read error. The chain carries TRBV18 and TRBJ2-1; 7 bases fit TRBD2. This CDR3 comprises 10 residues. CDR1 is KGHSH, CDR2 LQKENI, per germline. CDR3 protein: CASSPPREAF. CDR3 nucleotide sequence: TGTGCCAGCTCACCACCACGGGAGGCCTTC.

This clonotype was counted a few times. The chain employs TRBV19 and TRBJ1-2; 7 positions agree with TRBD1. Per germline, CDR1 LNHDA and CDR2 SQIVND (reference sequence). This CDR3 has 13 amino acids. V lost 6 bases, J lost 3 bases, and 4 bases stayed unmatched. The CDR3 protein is CASRRQGHYGYTF. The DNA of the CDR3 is TGTGCCAGTAGGCGACAGGGACACTATGGCTACACCTTC.

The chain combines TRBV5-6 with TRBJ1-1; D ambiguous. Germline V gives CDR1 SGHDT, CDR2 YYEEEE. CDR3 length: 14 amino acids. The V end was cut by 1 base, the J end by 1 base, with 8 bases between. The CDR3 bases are TGTGCCAGCAGCTTGAGCTGGTCGAACACTGAAGCTTTCTTT. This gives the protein CASSLSWSNTEAFF.